This TCR beta chain was retrieved from a study of cytomegalovirus exposure and HLA in healthy donors. Overall study findings and caveats: Among TCR sequences, most were rare, though some public TCRs appeared in many donors. The authors enumerated 180 or so TCR beta chains as linked to cytomegalovirus.

The PCR contained 60 Vbeta and 13 Jbeta primers. The repertoire was sequenced with immunoSEQ multiplex PCR; TCRdb's copy has only in-frame clones and lacks some. This table holds some 180,000 clones, roughly four fifths found once. The V and J ends lost 5 bases and 4 bases, in that order; junction bases with no gene match: 9. The germline gives CDR1 SGDLS, CDR2 YYNGEE. The CDR3 is 16 residues long. On this clone itself: Its antigen is unidentified.

The chain is built from TRBV9 and TRBJ2-1; 10 bases are a match to TRBD1. Material for sequencing was PBMCs. The TCR originated in a man aged 25 to 40 in good health and CMV-seronegative. This CDR3 reads CASSISGTGAYNEQFF. The CDR3 DNA follows: TGTGCCAGCAGTATCTCCGGGACAGGGGCTTACAATGAGCAGTTCTTC.